The 9 T cell receptor beta chains listed next were all sequenced from one sample in a study of OX40 agonist ivuxolimab in advanced cancers. Sequencing was performed with immunoSEQ multiplex PCR; in TCRdb, only in-frame clones are kept and a portion is missing. The data hold approximately 74,000 clones, with around 90% observed a single time. This specimen was CD4+ or CD8+ T cells sorted from blood, taken in a trial of the OX40 agonist ivuxolimab. These receptors were collected from an adult with an advanced solid tumor such as melanoma, head and neck, liver or kidney cancer.

The sample holds one count of this clone. This chain uses TRBV28 with TRBJ2-7, with TRBD2 identical over 12 bases. The CDR3 runs to 15 residues. Germline V gene sequence: CDR1 MDHEN, CDR2 SYDVKM. The ends lost 7 bases at V and 7 bases at J; junction bases unmatched: 11. CDR3: CASKPGASGREEQYF. The CDR3 region has the DNA TGTGCCAGCAAACCGGGGGCTAGCGGGAGGGAAGAGCAGTACTTC.

The chain is built from TRBV5-1 and TRBJ2-7, with 7 bases aligning to TRBD1. The trim removed 4 bases at V and 2 bases at J, leaving 12 bases unmatched. This CDR3 region has 16 residues. Germline-derived CDR1 and CDR2 are SGHRS and YFSETQ. In nucleotides, the CDR3 is TGCGCCAGCAGCACACGCTCTACAGGGGTGGCCTACGAGCAGTACTTC. Translating gives CASSTRSTGVAYEQYF.

The gene calls are TRBV18 and TRBJ2-3; D ambiguous. Trimming removed 5 bases at V and 6 bases at J, with 9 bases between. There are 12 residues in the CDR3. Germline loops: CDR1 KGHSH, CDR2 LQKENI. DNA of the CDR3: TGTGCCAGCTCATCATTCGGGGATACGCAGTATTTT. Translating it yields CASSSFGDTQYF.

The chain recombines TRBV6-6 with TRBJ2-7; 8 bases are a match to TRBD2. The CDR3 loop spans 14 amino acids. Trimming took 2 bases from V and 5 from J; bases not matched to a gene: 5. The germline V gene encodes CDR1 MNHNY and CDR2 SVGAGI (reference sequence). This CDR3 reads CASSYSGSLNEQYF. In DNA form, the CDR3 reads TGTGCCAGCAGTTACAGCGGGAGTCTCAACGAGCAGTACTTC.

V gene TRBV28 combines with J gene TRBJ1-5; D might be TRBD1 (6 bases). Trimming removed 3 bases at V and 7 bases at J, with 13 bases between. CDR3 length: 14 residues. The germline gives CDR1 MDHEN, CDR2 SYDVKM. In DNA form, the CDR3 reads TGTGCCAGCAGTTTTGGGGGGCCGGAACAGCCCCAGCATTTT. Its translation is CASSFGGPEQPQHF.

V usage is TRBV5-8 and J usage is TRBJ2-7; tentative D call: TRBD1 (5 bases). Germline V CDR1 and CDR2: SGHTS, YDEGEE. V dropped 1 base and J dropped 2 bases, with 10 bases sitting between them. This CDR3 has 14 amino acids. The DNA for the CDR3 is TGTGCCAGCAGCTTGTGGCAGGGCCCCTACGAGCAGTACTTC. Its protein is CASSLWQGPYEQYF.

Here the CDR3 reads CASSLAAGYNVEQYF. CDR3 DNA sequence: TGTGCCAGCAGCTTAGCGGCAGGGTATAACGTCGAGCAGTACTTC. This chain uses TRBV7-6 with TRBJ2-7; TRBD1 might be the D (5 bases). This CDR3 contains 15 residues. Germline CDR1 SGHVS, CDR2 FNYEAQ. The V end lost 0 bases, the J end lost 6 bases, and 15 bases lay between the germline ends.

This clone was counted between two and nine times. V usage is TRBV5-8 and J usage is TRBJ1-3; perhaps TRBD1 as D (6 bases). The germline V gene encodes CDR1 SGHTS and CDR2 YDEGEE. V was clipped by 6 bases and J by 4 bases, with 11 bases between them. The CDR3 totals 13 residues. The CDR3: CASTTGAGNTIYF. CDR3 coding DNA: TGTGCCAGCACGACAGGTGCGGGAAACACCATATATTTT. Supplemented by reference TRBV5-8 and TRBJ1-3, the full variable domain reads EAGVTQSPTHLIKTRGQQATLRCSPISGHTSVYWYQQALGLGLQFLLWYDEGEERNRGNFPPRFSGRQFPNYSSELNVNALELEDSALYLCASTTGAGNTIYFGEGSWLTVV.

This clone was observed a few times. This chain joins TRBV6-6 and TRBJ2-7, with 8 bases aligning to TRBD1. Germline trimming cut 6 bases from V and 5 bases from J; bases unmatched to any gene: 12. The CDR3 runs to 15 residues. Germline V gives CDR1 MNHNY, CDR2 SVGAGI (reference sequence). The CDR3, as DNA: TGTGCCAGCAGCCCCCGGACAGGGATAATCAACGAGCAGTACTTC. This translates into CASSPRTGIINEQYF.